Reported below is one T cell receptor beta chain. What it binds is not known. The data stem from a study of cytomegalovirus exposure and HLA in healthy donors. Findings of the study overall: The authors later found most CMV-associated TCR beta chains appeared HLA-restricted. When presence/absence was analysed, sequencing depth was taken to be roughly uniform across donors.

The CDR3 is 17 amino acids. CDR1 and CDR2 from the germline V gene are SGHRS and YFSETQ. V shed 4 bases and J 1 base; nucleotides not matched to a gene: 9. The PCR made use of 60 Vbeta and 13 Jbeta primers. Profiling relied on immunoSEQ multiplex PCR, and the TCRdb table lists in-frame clones only, not all of them. The sample contains 210,000 or so clones, just over 75% of which appear only once. The TCR was taken from a man between 18 and 35 years old in good health and CMV-seronegative. The rearrangement links TRBV5-1 to TRBJ2-3, with TRBD2 matching 10 bases. Sequenced: PBMCs. The CDR3: CASSPRGLAGGTDTQYF. The CDR3 nucleotides are TGCGCCAGCAGCCCACGGGGGCTAGCGGGAGGCACAGATACGCAGTATTTT.